Following are 5 T cell receptor beta chains from one sample sequenced in a study of shared clonotypes between healthy human individuals (dated by TCRdb to about 2020). Library generation was performed with the immunoSEQ multiplex PCR assay. Here the immuneACCESS table is served through TCRdb, limited to in-frame sequences with V and J called. Missing clones are a known gap in these copies; in checked studies unresolved V genes cover under half, and the rest lacks a known reason. This sample lists approximately 2,300,000 clones; approximately 90% were detected once. The top ten hold 0.3% to 0.4% of the sample. Material for sequencing was naive CD4+ T cells from PBMCs. In light of the paper, this sample's cell subset or site label describes: CD45RA+ positively selected. These receptors came from a young man in good health. Some clones in this sample may be carry-over from other donors' samples.

The chain is built from TRBV9 and TRBJ2-7, with D possibly TRBD1 on 5 matching bases. V lost 2 bases, J lost 3 bases, and 15 bases lay in between. Germline V CDR1 and CDR2: SGDLS, YYNGEE. The CDR3 is 15 amino acids. The CDR3 bases are TGTGCCAGCAGCGTCTCCTTAGACAGCAGCTACGAGCAGTACTTC. Translation gives CASSVSLDSSYEQYF.

The chain uses TRBV10-3 and TRBJ1-2, with 11 nucleotides matching TRBD1. CDR1 ENHRY and CDR2 SYGVKD come from the germline V gene. This CDR3 has 13 amino acids. With 7 bases clipped from V and 6 bases from J, the junction kept 4 bases outside the gene matches. In nucleotides, the CDR3 is TGTGCCATCACCGGACAGGGGGCAGATGGCTACACCTTC. Encoded protein: CAITGQGADGYTF.

The chain combines TRBV10-3 with TRBJ2-1, with 8 bases that match TRBD1. Trimming took 0 bases from V and 4 from J; bases not matched to a gene: 8. Germline V gene data show CDR1 as ENHRY and CDR2 as SYGVKD. The CDR3 runs 17 residues. This CDR3 reads CAISESRETGAYNEQFF. The CDR3 DNA follows: TGTGCCATCAGTGAGTCTAGAGAGACAGGGGCTTACAATGAGCAGTTCTTC.

The chain combines TRBV5-1 with TRBJ1-2; TRBD1 matches at 8 bases. Looked up from germline, CDR1 is SGHRS and CDR2 is YFSETQ. The CDR3 runs 15 residues. Trimming at V came to 2 bases and at J to 9 bases, leaving 12 bases not matched to a gene. Written as DNA, the CDR3 is TGCGCCAGCAGCTTAACCTCTCAGACAGGGGATAGCTACACCTTC. Translation gives CASSLTSQTGDSYTF.

In its sample, this clone was seen once. The chain combines TRBV9 with TRBJ1-2; TRBD1 matches 7 bases. The trim removed 5 bases at V and 6 bases at J, leaving 10 bases unmatched. The germline V gene has CDR1 SGDLS and CDR2 YYNGEE. The CDR3 sequence is 14 residues long. CDR3 residues: CASRTQQGPHGYTF. As DNA, the CDR3 is TGTGCCAGCAGAACACAACAGGGGCCCCATGGCTACACCTTC.